This paragraph reports one TCR beta chain. Its antigen is unidentified. This sample was included in a study of blood T cells in healthy people across ages. Whole-study results and caveats: Estimated diversity, derived from one million T cells, was regarded as an underestimate. Naive T cell percentage by flow cytometry tracked strongly with beta diversity.

Combining a sample-barcoded 5' primer with a J-beta primer mix, a second PCR ran for roughly 6 to 12 cycles. TCRdb redid the calling of the 5' RACE reads with MiXCR, one entry per CDR3 protein. The sample shows 1,800,000 or so distinct CDR3 sequences, about 39% of them seen only once. The CDR3 contains 14 residues. Trimming took 5 bases from V and 5 from J; bases not matched to a gene: 10. Germline CDR1 DFQATT, CDR2 SNEGSKA (reference sequence). This sequence originates from a human donor in good health. Material for sequencing was blood. The gene calls are TRBV20-1 and TRBJ1-2; 8 bases are shared with TRBD1. The CDR3 DNA sequence: TGCAGTGCTCCCACTCAGGACAGGGTGTATGGCTACACCTTC. Translated, it gives CSAPTQDRVYGYTF.